This T cell receptor (beta chain) was recovered during a study of Ad26.COV2.S vaccination and SARS-CoV-2 variants. The data were produced by immunoSEQ multiplex PCR, yet TCRdb's version contains in-frame clones alone and is incomplete. Here the sample spans some 640,000 clones, 89% being singletons. Treatment meaning: some 20 received Ad26.COV2.S at low or high dose, single or two shots; about 5 received placebo; per-sample allocation not given. Sampling was performed 63 days after the first vaccine or placebo injection. The sequences come from peripheral blood, collected in a trial of Ad26.COV2.S vaccine versus placebo. The receptor's source is a person between 18 and 65 years old who received the Ad26.COV2.S COVID-19 vaccine or a placebo.

CDR3 residues: CASRDSNSPLHF. The CDR3 DNA sequence: TGTGCCAGCAGGGACAGCAATTCACCCCTCCACTTT. The chain joins TRBV6-5 to TRBJ1-6; maybe TRBD1 (6 bases). There are 12 residues in the CDR3. V lost 6 bases, J lost 7 bases, and 7 bases lay in between. CDR1 MNHEY and CDR2 SVGAGI come from the germline V gene.